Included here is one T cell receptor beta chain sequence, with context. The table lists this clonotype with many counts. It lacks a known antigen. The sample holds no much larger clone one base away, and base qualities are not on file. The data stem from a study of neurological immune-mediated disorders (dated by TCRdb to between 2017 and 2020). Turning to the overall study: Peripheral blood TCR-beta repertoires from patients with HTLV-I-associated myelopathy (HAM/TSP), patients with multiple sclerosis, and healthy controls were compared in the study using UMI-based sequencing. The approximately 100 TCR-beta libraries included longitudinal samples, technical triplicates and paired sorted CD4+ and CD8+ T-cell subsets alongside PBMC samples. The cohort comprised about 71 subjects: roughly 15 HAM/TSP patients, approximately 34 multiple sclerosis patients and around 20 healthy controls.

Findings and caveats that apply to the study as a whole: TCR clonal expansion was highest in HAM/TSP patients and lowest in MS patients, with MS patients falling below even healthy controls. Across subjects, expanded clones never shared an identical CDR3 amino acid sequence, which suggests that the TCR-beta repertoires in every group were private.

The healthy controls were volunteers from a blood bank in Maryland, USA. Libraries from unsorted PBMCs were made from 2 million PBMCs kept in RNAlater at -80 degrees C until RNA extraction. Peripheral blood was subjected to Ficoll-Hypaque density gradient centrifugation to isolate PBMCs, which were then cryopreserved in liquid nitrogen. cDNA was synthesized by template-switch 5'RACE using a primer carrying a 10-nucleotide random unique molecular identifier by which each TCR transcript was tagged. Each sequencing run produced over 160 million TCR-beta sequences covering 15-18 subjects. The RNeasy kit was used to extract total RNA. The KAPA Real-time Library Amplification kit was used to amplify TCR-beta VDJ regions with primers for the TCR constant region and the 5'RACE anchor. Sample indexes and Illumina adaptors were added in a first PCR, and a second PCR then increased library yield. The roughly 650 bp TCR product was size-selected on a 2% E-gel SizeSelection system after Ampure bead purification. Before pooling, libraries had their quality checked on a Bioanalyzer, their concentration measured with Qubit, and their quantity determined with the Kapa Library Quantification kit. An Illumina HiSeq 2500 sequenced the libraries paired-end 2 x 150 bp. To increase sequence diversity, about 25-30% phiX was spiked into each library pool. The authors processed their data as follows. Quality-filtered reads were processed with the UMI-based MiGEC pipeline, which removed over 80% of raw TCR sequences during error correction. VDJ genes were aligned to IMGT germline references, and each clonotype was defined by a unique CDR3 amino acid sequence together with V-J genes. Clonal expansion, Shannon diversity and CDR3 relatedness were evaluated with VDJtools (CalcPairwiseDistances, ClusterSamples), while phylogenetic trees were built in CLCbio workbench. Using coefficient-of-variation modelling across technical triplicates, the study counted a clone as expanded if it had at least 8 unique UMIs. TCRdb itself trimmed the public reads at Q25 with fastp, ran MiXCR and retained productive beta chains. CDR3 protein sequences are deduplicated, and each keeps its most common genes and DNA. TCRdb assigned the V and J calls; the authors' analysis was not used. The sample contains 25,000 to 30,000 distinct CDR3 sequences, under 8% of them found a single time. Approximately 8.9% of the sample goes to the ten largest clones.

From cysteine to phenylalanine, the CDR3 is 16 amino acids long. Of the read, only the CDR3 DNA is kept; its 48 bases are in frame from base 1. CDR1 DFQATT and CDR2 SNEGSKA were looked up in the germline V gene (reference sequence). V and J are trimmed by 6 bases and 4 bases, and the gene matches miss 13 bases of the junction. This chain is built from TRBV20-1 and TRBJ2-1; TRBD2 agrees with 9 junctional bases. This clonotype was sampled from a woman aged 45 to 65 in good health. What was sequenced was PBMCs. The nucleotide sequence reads TGCAGTGCAACCCAAAGTAGACTAGCGGTATACAATGAGCAGTTCTTC. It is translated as CSATQSRLAVYNEQFF.